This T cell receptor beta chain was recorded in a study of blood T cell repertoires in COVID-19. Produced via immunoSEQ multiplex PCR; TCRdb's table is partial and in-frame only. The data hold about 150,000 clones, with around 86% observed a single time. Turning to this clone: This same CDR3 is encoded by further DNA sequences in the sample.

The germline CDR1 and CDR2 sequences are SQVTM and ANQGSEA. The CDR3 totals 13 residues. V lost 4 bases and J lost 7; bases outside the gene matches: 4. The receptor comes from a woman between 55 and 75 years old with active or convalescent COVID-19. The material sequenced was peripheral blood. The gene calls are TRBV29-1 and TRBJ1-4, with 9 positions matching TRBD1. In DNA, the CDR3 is TGCAGCGTTGGGGGACAGGGCGGTGAAAAACTGTTTTTT. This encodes CSVGGQGGEKLFF.